This T cell receptor beta chain was recovered during a study of blood T cell repertoires in COVID-19. Adults between roughly 18 and 95 years of age took part from 24 US areas. Recovered status applied to Cohort 3 donors who had two consecutive negative PCRs. It also applied to those with clearance or with symptom resolution. TCRdb's table, derived via immunoSEQ multiplex PCR, lists solely in-frame clones and lacks some. The data show under 450,000 clones, approximately 89% seen once. The sequence was obtained from a man aged 30 to 39 who had recovered from COVID-19. Sequencing was carried out using PBMCs or T cells enriched from blood (not recorded which).

The CDR3 DNA sequence: TGTGCCACCAGCAGAGAGGACAGGGTATCACCCCTCCACTTT. It yields the protein CATSREDRVSPLHF. The chain combines TRBV15 with TRBJ1-6; 8 bases are a match to TRBD1. From germline, CDR1 is LNHNV and CDR2 YYDKDF (reference sequence). The length of the CDR3 is 14 residues. V lost 0 bases to trimming and J lost 10 bases; unmatched junction nucleotides: 2.